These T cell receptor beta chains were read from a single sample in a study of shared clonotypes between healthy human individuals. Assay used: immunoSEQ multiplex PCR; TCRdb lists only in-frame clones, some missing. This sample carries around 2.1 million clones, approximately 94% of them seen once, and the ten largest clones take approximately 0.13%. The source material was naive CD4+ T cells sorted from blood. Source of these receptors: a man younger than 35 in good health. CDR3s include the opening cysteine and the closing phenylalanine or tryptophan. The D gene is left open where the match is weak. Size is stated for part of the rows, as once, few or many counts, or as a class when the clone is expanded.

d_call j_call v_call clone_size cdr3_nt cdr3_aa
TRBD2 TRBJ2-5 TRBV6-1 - TGTGCCAGCACCAGACTAGCGGAGACCCAGTACTTC CASTRLAETQYF
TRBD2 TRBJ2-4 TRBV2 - TGTGCCAGCACCGGGACTACCCTGGGCAAAAACATTCAGTACTTC CASTGTTLGKNIQYF
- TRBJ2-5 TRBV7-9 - TGTGCCAGCAGCTTACTAGTTTATGAGACCCAGTACTTC CASSLLVYETQYF
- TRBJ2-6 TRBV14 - TGTGCCAGCAGCTGGTTTGGGGCCAACGTCCTGACTTTC CASSWFGANVLTF
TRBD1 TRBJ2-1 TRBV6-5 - TGTGCCAGCAGAGGGACAGGGAGGGGTGAGCAGTTCTTC CASRGTGRGEQFF
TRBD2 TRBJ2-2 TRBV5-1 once TGCGCCAGCAGCTTGGCGTCTAGCGGGGCCGGGGAGCTGTTTTTT CASSLASSGAGELFF
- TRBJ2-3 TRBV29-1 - TGCAGCGTTCGTTTGTGGGGGCTTGACACAGATACGCAGTATTTT CSVRLWGLDTDTQYF
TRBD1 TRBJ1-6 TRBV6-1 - TGTGCCAGCAGTGAAGCGCGACAGGGTTATAATTCACCCCTCCACTTT CASSEARQGYNSPLHF
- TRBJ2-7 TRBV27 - TGTGCCAGCAGCTCGCCAGCGGCCCGAAGCGAGCAGTACTTC CASSSPAARSEQYF
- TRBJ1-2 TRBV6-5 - TGTGCCAGCAACAGGGACGGAACCTATGGCTACACCTTC CASNRDGTYGYTF
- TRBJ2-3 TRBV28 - TGTGCCAGCAGTTTATGGGGCGGGGGCGAAGATACGCAGTATTTT CASSLWGGGEDTQYF
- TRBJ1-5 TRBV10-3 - TGTGCCATCAGTGAGTCAGGAGGGAATAATCAGCCCCAGCATTTT CAISESGGNNQPQHF
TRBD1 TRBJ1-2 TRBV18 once TGTGCCAGCTCGCCGGACAGGGGGGTTCCTGGCTACACCTTC CASSPDRGVPGYTF
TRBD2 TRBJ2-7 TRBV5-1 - TGCGCCAGCAGGAGCGGGGTAGGCTACGAGCAGTACTTC CASRSGVGYEQYF
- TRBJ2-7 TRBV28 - TGTGCCAGCAGTTTATGGCAACAGCACTCCTCCTACGAGCAGTACTTC CASSLWQQHSSYEQYF
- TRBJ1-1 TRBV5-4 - TGTGCCAGCAGTCCTGGCGGATTGAACACTGAAGCTTTCTTT CASSPGGLNTEAFF
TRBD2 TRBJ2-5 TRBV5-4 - TGTGCCAGCAGCTTTCTGGGACTAGCGGGGGACCAAGAGACCCAGTACTTC CASSFLGLAGDQETQYF
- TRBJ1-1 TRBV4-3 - TGCGCCAGCAGCCAAGATCGAGGGCTTCTGGCTTTCTTT CASSQDRGLLAFF
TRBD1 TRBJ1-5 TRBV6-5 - TGTGCCAGCAGTTACTCAGGGACAGGGCATCAGCCCCAGCATTTT CASSYSGTGHQPQHF
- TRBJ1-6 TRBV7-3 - TGTGCCAGCAGCTTAAGTTGGGGTTCACCCCTCCACTTT CASSLSWGSPLHF
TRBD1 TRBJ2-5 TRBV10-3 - TGTGCCACTCAGGGGGCGGTCTTGGGAGAGACCCAGTACTTC CATQGAVLGETQYF
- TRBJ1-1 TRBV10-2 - TGCGCCAGCTACAGGGTTGGGACTGAAGCTTTCTTT CASYRVGTEAFF
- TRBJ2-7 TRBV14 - TGTGCCAGCAGCCGTCTCCAACAGGGCTCCTACGAGCAGTACTTC CASSRLQQGSYEQYF